Below are 11 T cell receptor beta chains sequenced from a single sample in a study of beta chain features in type 1 diabetes. Findings and limits, study-wide: Moderately but significantly shorter TCRB CDR3s were found in Type 1 diabetes patients in all four CD4+ subsets.

Their antigens remain unidentified. The isolated RNA, all of it, was reverse transcribed, so expressed TCRB transcripts were what got sequenced. Method: immunoSEQ multiplex PCR; TCRdb's copy keeps in-frame clones and lacks some. The profile covers over 150,000 clones, with approximately 8.1% appearing a single time and around 0.9% taken by the ten largest. The sequencing sample was made of central memory CD4+ T cells from blood. All receptors come from a woman between 35 and 50 years old with type 1 diabetes.

This chain joins TRBV6-5 and TRBJ1-1; possibly TRBD1 for D (6 bases). There are 12 residues in the CDR3. The germline V gene encodes CDR1 MNHEY and CDR2 SVGAGI. The CDR3 DNA sequence: TGTGCGACGGGGGGCTTGGGCACTGAAGCTTTCTTT. Its translation: CATGGLGTEAFF.

This clone was counted many times. The J gene is TRBJ2-7, the V gene TRBV5-1; a weak D match, TRBD1 (5 bases). The V end was cut by 0 bases, the J end by 6 bases, with 13 bases between. Germline V lookup: CDR1 SGHRS, CDR2 YFSETQ. The CDR3 contains 14 residues. The CDR3 loop is CASSLEGAKGEQYF. CDR3 nucleotides: TGCGCCAGCAGCTTGGAAGGGGCTAAGGGCGAGCAGTACTTC.

The chain has TRBV2 and TRBJ2-5; 7 bases line up with TRBD1. This CDR3 has 15 residues. CDR1 is SNHLY, CDR2 FYNNEI, per germline. Trimming took 1 base from V and 9 from J; bases not matched to a gene: 11. The CDR3 DNA reads as TGTGCCAGCAGTGAAGGGAAGGGACAGCCAAGACCCCAGTACTTC. It encodes CASSEGKGQPRPQYF.

The rearrangement uses TRBV27 and TRBJ1-6; a weak D match, TRBD1 (6 bases). V lost 8 bases to trimming and J lost 9 bases, with 17 bases between them. The CDR3 spans 14 residues. Germline V gives CDR1 MNHEY, CDR2 SMNVEV (reference sequence). The CDR3 DNA reads as TGTGCCAGCGGCCGGGACACTAATCGTTCACCCCTCCACTTT. It is translated as CASGRDTNRSPLHF.

This clone was detected ten times or more. The V call is TRBV29-1, the J call TRBJ1-4; D gene ambiguous. The CDR3 is made up of 13 amino acids. CDR1 and CDR2 (germline): SQVTM, ANQGSEA. V gave up 5 bases and J gave up 3 bases, with 10 bases separating them. The CDR3 DNA is TGCAGCGTTAGGAGTTCCCCTAATGAAAAACTGTTTTTT. This gives the protein CSVRSSPNEKLFF.

This clone has more than one count but fewer than ten. The CDR3 is CAISGQGSNTEAFF. CDR3 sequence (DNA): TGTGCCATCAGTGGACAGGGCTCGAACACTGAAGCTTTCTTT. The chain uses TRBV10-3 and TRBJ1-1; 7 bases map to TRBD1. V gave up 4 bases and J gave up 1 base; unmatched junction bases: 3. Germline lookup yields CDR1 ENHRY and CDR2 SYGVKD. The CDR3 is made up of 14 amino acids.

The CDR3: CASSSGDISDTQYF. The CDR3 DNA follows: TGTGCCAGCAGCTCAGGGGACATATCAGATACGCAGTATTTT. J is TRBJ2-3 and V is TRBV11-3, with D possibly TRBD1 on 6 matching bases. CDR1 SGHNT and CDR2 YENEEA come from the germline V gene. The CDR3 has 14 residues. V shed 4 bases and J shed 4 bases, with 12 bases lying between them.

CDR3 nucleotides: TGTGCCAGCAGATCTGGGAGCGGGGAGCTGTTTTTT. This gives the protein CASRSGSGELFF. The V call is TRBV2, the J call TRBJ2-2, with D possibly being TRBD2 (5 bases). Trimming took off 6 bases at V and 7 bases at J, with 9 bases between the two ends. Germline lookup yields CDR1 SNHLY and CDR2 FYNNEI. The CDR3 has 12 residues.

The CDR3 coding sequence is TGTGCCAGCAGCCAGAGACCCAACCCACCTAGCGGGGGGGCCGGGCAGTACAATGAGCAGTTCTTC. This codes for CASSQRPNPPSGGAGQYNEQFF. The rearrangement links TRBV4-2 to TRBJ2-1, with 12 bases matching TRBD2. The CDR3 has 22 residues. Germline lookup yields CDR1 LGHNA and CDR2 YNFKEQ. V was pared by 3 bases and J by 4 bases, with 22 bases of the junction left unmatched.

In this sample, this clone turned up a few times. The chain links TRBV6-4 to TRBJ1-1; D is perhaps TRBD1 (5 bases). With 2 bases removed from V and 10 bases from J, the gap between germline ends came to 17 bases. The CDR3 is 14 amino acids. Per the germline V gene, CDR1 is MRHNA and CDR2 is SNTAGT. The CDR3 region has the DNA TGTGCCAGCAGTGACGGAGGGAGGGGATCGGGAGCTTTCTTT. Translated: CASSDGGRGSGAFF.

This clone has only a few counts. This chain joins TRBV10-3 and TRBJ2-1, with a weak D call TRBD1 (6 bases). Deletions cut 8 bases from V and 4 bases from J, with 9 bases between. The CDR3 is 12 amino acids. The germline CDR1 and CDR2 sequences are ENHRY and SYGVKD. CDR3: CAIGQNYNEQFF. The DNA for the CDR3 is TGTGCCATCGGACAGAATTACAATGAGCAGTTCTTC.